The 23 T cell receptor beta chains presented below share a single source sample, sequenced in a study of long-term antiretroviral therapy in people with HIV. Version v3.0 of the immunoSEQ assay ran at survey level. The protocol was immunoSEQ multiplex PCR, while the TCRdb copy is restricted to in-frame clones and leaves out a portion. The repertoire consists of about 21,000 clones, with around three quarters occurring once and the leading ten covering over 8.5%. The starting material was unsorted PBMCs, obtained 4.1 years after starting antiretroviral therapy. Receptors were obtained from a woman aged 40 to 50 with HIV.

This chain connects TRBV6-6 to TRBJ2-7; D not resolved. Between the trimmed V and J ends, which lost 4 bases and 6 bases, there was a span of 10 bases. CDR3 length: 12 residues. Germline CDR1 MNHNY, CDR2 SVGAGI (reference sequence). Here the CDR3 DNA reads TGTGCCAGCAGTTCGACGGTCGGCGAGCAGTACTTC. Translating gives CASSSTVGEQYF.

This sequence joins TRBV9 and TRBJ2-2; D is possibly TRBD1 (6 bases). The germline CDR1 and CDR2 sequences are SGDLS and YYNGEE. V dropped 0 bases and J dropped 4 bases, with 10 bases sitting between them. The CDR3 totals 15 residues. In nucleotides, the CDR3 is TGTGCCAGCAGCGTAGAACAGGGATTCACCGGGGAGCTGTTTTTT. It translates to CASSVEQGFTGELFF.

This clone was seen a few times. This chain links TRBV27 with TRBJ1-1; weak D call: TRBD1 (5 bases). Germline lookup yields CDR1 MNHEY and CDR2 SMNVEV (reference sequence). CDR3 length: 17 amino acids. The V end lost 2 bases, the J end lost 0 bases, and 16 bases lay between the germline ends. CDR3: CASSLKGTGWVNTEAFF. The CDR3 region has the DNA TGTGCCAGCAGTTTAAAGGGGACCGGGTGGGTGAACACTGAAGCTTTCTTT.

The rearrangement links TRBV7-8 to TRBJ2-7, with D possibly matching TRBD1 (6 bases). V shed 7 bases and J shed 5 bases, with 15 bases lying between them. CDR1 is SGHVS, CDR2 FQNEAQ, per germline. The CDR3 runs to 13 residues. CDR3 loop: CASTQQGRHEQYF. CDR3 sequence (DNA): TGTGCCAGCACCCAACAGGGCCGCCACGAGCAGTACTTC. Looking up the rest from reference TRBV7-8 and TRBJ2-7 gives the full variable domain: GAGVSQSPRYKVAKRGQDVALRCDPISGHVSLFWYQQALGQGPEFLTYFQNEAQLDKSGLPSDRFFAERPEGSVSTLKIQRTQQEDSAVYLCASTQQGRHEQYFGPGTRLTVT.

To note about this clone: The junction does not match germline at one end; this may be a read error. This chain uses TRBV2 with TRBJ1-1; TRBD1 aligns across 7 bases. The CDR3 covers 14 residues. Germline V gives CDR1 SNHLY, CDR2 FYNNEI. The CDR3 bases are TGTGCCACCTCCGCGGGCAGGGGGAACAATGAAGCTTTCTTT. Translation gives CATSAGRGNNEAFF. Drawing the rest from reference TRBV2 and TRBJ1-1, the complete variable domain is EPEVTQTPSHQVTQMGQEVILRCVPISNHLYFYWYRQILGQKVEFLVSFYNNEISEKSEIFDDQFSVERPDGSNFTLKIRSTKLEDSAMYFCATSAGRGNNEAFFGQGTRLTVV.

The CDR3 bases are TGTGCCAGCTCACCACCATCCGGGTCTGTCCACGAGCAGTACTTC. Its translation: CASSPPSGSVHEQYF. V gene TRBV18 combines with J gene TRBJ2-7; D call uncertain. The CDR3 covers 15 residues. From germline, CDR1 is KGHSH and CDR2 LQKENI. V lost 0 bases, J lost 5 bases, and 14 bases lay in between.

V and J are TRBV13 and TRBJ1-4; possibly TRBD1 for D (6 bases). CDR1 PRHDT and CDR2 FYEKMQ come from the germline V gene (reference sequence). This CDR3 has 15 amino acids. Between the trimmed V and J ends, which lost 3 bases and 3 bases, there was a span of 11 bases. The CDR3 reads CASSFIRGANEKLFF. The CDR3 nucleotides read TGTGCCAGCAGCTTTATCAGGGGAGCTAATGAAAAACTGTTTTTT.

The chain has TRBV9 and TRBJ2-3; D gene unclear. This CDR3 region has 15 residues. The V end lost 3 bases, the J end lost 7 bases, and 18 bases lay between the germline ends. Germline V lookup: CDR1 SGDLS, CDR2 YYNGEE. The CDR3 reads CASSASSEVVHTQYF. CDR3 nucleotide sequence: TGTGCCAGCAGCGCTTCTAGTGAAGTGGTCCATACGCAGTATTTT.

This clone was recorded only once. CDR3 in amino acids: CASSPPRGAEDTEAFF. The CDR3 coding sequence is TGTGCCAGCTCACCACCGAGGGGGGCTGAGGACACTGAAGCTTTCTTT. The V call is TRBV18, the J call TRBJ1-1; D possibly corresponds to TRBD1 (6 bases). V dropped 0 bases and J dropped 3 bases, with 14 bases sitting between them. Germline CDR1 reads KGHSH; CDR2 reads LQKENI. The CDR3 loop spans 16 amino acids. The whole variable domain, filled in from reference TRBV18 and TRBJ1-1, reads NAGVMQNPRHLVRRRGQEARLRCSPMKGHSHVYWYRQLPEEGLKFMVYLQKENIIDESGMPKERFSAEFPKEGPSILRIQQVVRGDSAAYFCASSPPRGAEDTEAFFGQGTRLTVV.

The chain has TRBV5-6 and TRBJ2-1, with 7 bases aligning to TRBD2. Germline lookup yields CDR1 SGHDT and CDR2 YYEEEE. The junction had 11 bases not matched to a gene; V was cut back by 4 bases and J by 4 bases. The CDR3 runs 16 residues. The DNA for the CDR3 is TGTGCCAGCAGCCTCCGGGTGGGCGGGAGATACAATGAGCAGTTCTTC. Encoded protein: CASSLRVGGRYNEQFF.

This clone was detected a few times. V gene TRBV30 combines with J gene TRBJ2-7; 9 bases agree with TRBD1. The germline CDR1 and CDR2 sequences are GTSNPN and SVGIG (reference sequence). Unmatched junction bases numbered 5, after V lost 8 bases and J lost 3 bases. The CDR3 spans 12 residues. CDR3 sequence (DNA): TGTGCCAGCGACAGGGGGGGCTACGAGCAGTACTTC. Protein sequence: CASDRGGYEQYF.

This clone was seen just once. V usage is TRBV5-1 and J usage is TRBJ1-2; TRBD1 agrees at 10 bases. Germline lookup yields CDR1 SGHRS and CDR2 YFSETQ. CDR3 length: 14 amino acids. With 4 bases clipped from V and 6 bases from J, the junction kept 6 bases outside the gene matches. The CDR3 spells CASSPGQGRDGYTF. In DNA form, the CDR3 reads TGCGCCAGCAGCCCGGGACAGGGGAGGGATGGCTACACCTTC.

The chain couples TRBV5-8 to TRBJ2-5; D unclear. The V and J ends lost 0 bases and 4 bases respectively, with 10 bases between them. Germline V CDR1 and CDR2: SGHTS, YDEGEE. This CDR3 contains 14 residues. The CDR3 here is CASSLELSGETQYF. The CDR3, as DNA: TGTGCCAGCAGCTTGGAGTTATCCGGAGAGACCCAGTACTTC.

This clone appeared a single time. The chain uses TRBV29-1 and TRBJ2-1; TRBD1 or TRBD2 may be the D gene (7 bases each). V was trimmed by 5 bases and J by 7 bases, leaving 15 bases between them. From germline, CDR1 is SQVTM and CDR2 ANQGSEA. There are 13 residues in the CDR3. The CDR3 loop reads CSVREGAVNEQFF. The CDR3 bases are TGCAGCGTTAGGGAGGGGGCTGTAAATGAGCAGTTCTTC.

The chain links TRBV7-9 to TRBJ1-1; D unresolved. The CDR3 spans 15 residues. V lost 3 bases and J 6 bases, leaving 17 bases between the germline ends. CDR1 SEHNR and CDR2 FQNEAQ come from the germline V gene (reference sequence). The CDR3 region has the DNA TGTGCCAGCAGCTTCATTTTCGGGGAACGCGCTGAAGCTTTCTTT. Translating gives CASSFIFGERAEAFF.

The V and J genes are TRBV7-9 and TRBJ2-7; tentative D call: TRBD1 (5 bases). Trimming removed 5 bases from V and 3 bases from J, with 14 bases in between. The CDR3 contains 14 residues. Germline V CDR1 and CDR2: SEHNR, FQNEAQ (reference sequence). CDR3 amino acids: CASSVTGVNYEQYF. Here the CDR3 DNA reads TGTGCCAGCAGCGTTACAGGAGTGAACTACGAGCAGTACTTC.

The chain couples TRBV5-1 to TRBJ2-3; D is perhaps TRBD2 (6 bases). V shed 0 bases and J shed 1 base, with 12 bases lying between them. Germline-derived CDR1 and CDR2 are SGHRS and YFSETQ. This CDR3 has 16 amino acids. CDR3 sequence: CASSLGAQRGTDTQYF. The CDR3, as DNA: TGCGCCAGCAGCTTGGGAGCCCAGCGGGGCACAGATACGCAGTATTTT.

The gene calls are TRBV9 and TRBJ2-2, with D maybe TRBD1 (6 bases). The CDR3 has 17 residues. Trimming pared 3 bases from V and 6 bases from J, leaving 21 bases between. CDR1 and CDR2 (germline): SGDLS, YYNGEE. In DNA, the CDR3 is TGTGCCAGCAGCGCCCCAACAGGGTTGGGCACCTCCGGGGAGCTGTTTTTT. Translated, it gives CASSAPTGLGTSGELFF. The variable domain in full, completed from reference TRBV9 and TRBJ2-2, reads DSGVTQTPKHLITATGQRVTLRCSPRSGDLSVYWYQQSLDQGLQFLIQYYNGEERAKGNILERFSAQQFPDLHSELNLSSLELGDSALYFCASSAPTGLGTSGELFFGEGSRLTVL.

The chain employs TRBV27 and TRBJ2-3; 13 positions agree with TRBD2. The CDR3 runs to 16 residues. V was clipped by 5 bases and J by 5 bases; unmatched bases: 7. CDR1 is MNHEY, CDR2 SMNVEV, per germline (reference sequence). CDR3 loop: CASSTIGLAGVDTQYF. The CDR3 DNA reads TGTGCCAGCAGTACCATCGGACTAGCGGGGGTAGATACGCAGTATTTT.

This clone was counted only a few times. The chain uses TRBV7-2 and TRBJ2-5, with 9 nucleotides matching TRBD2. This CDR3 region has 16 residues. With V trimmed by 7 bases and J by 0 bases, 9 bases remained unmatched. CDR1 is SGHTA, CDR2 FQGNSA, per germline. Here the CDR3 reads CASTRGTSRYQETQYF. The CDR3 nucleotides read TGTGCCAGCACCCGAGGGACTAGCCGCTACCAAGAGACCCAGTACTTC.

This rearrangement joins TRBV2 to TRBJ1-1; D uncertain. The CDR3 consists of 13 residues. Deletions cut 7 bases from V and 1 base from J, with 10 bases between. Germline CDR1 and CDR2: SNHLY and FYNNEI. The CDR3 loop reads CASMTERNTEAFF. DNA for the CDR3: TGTGCCAGCATGACCGAGCGGAACACTGAAGCTTTCTTT.

Turning to this clone: An end of the junction does not agree with germline; a read error may underlie this. This chain links TRBV7-2 with TRBJ2-5, with 7 bases matching TRBD2. There are 12 residues in the CDR3. Germline loops: CDR1 SGHTA, CDR2 FQGNSA. Here the CDR3 reads CASTRAGQSEDF. The CDR3, as DNA: TGTGCCAGCACCCGAGCGGGGCAGTCCGAGGACTTC.

The chain links TRBV4-2 to TRBJ2-2; a weak D match, TRBD2 (6 bases). This CDR3 spans 16 amino acids. Trimming removed 2 bases from V and 5 bases from J, with 15 bases in between. Germline CDR1 and CDR2: LGHNA and YNFKEQ. CDR3 loop: CASSQNTGVETGELFF. Here the CDR3 DNA reads TGTGCCAGCAGCCAAAATACGGGAGTAGAGACCGGGGAGCTGTTTTTT.